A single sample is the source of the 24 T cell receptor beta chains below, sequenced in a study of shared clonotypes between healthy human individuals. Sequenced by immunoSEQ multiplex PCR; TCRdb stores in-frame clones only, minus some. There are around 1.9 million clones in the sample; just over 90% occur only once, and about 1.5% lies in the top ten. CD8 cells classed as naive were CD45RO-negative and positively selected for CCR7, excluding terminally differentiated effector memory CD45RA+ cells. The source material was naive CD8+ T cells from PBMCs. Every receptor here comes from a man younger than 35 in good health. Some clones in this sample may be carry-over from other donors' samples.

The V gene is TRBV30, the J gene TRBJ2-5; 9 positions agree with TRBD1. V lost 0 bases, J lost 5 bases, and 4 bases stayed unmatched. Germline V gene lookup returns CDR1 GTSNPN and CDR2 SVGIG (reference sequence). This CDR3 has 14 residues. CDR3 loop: CAWSVQGAWETQYF. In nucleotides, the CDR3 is TGTGCCTGGAGTGTACAGGGGGCCTGGGAGACCCAGTACTTC.

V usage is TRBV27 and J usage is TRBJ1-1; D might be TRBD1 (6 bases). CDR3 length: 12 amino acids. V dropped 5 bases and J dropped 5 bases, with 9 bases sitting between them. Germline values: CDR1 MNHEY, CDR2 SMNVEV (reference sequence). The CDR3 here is CASSEGGTEAFF. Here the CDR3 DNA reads TGTGCCAGCAGTGAAGGGGGAACTGAAGCTTTCTTT.

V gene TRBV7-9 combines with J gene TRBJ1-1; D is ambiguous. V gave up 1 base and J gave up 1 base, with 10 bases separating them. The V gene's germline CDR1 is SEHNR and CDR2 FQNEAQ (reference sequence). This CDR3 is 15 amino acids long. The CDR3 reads CASSLGGLGNTEAFF. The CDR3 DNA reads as TGTGCCAGCAGCTTAGGAGGATTGGGGAACACTGAAGCTTTCTTT.

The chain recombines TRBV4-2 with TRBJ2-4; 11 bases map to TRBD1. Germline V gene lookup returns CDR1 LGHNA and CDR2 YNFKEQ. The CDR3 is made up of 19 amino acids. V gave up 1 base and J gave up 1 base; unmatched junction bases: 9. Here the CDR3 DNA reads TGTGCCAGCAGCCAAGTTCGGGACAGGGGGGCGCGGGCCAAAAACATTCAGTACTTC. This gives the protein CASSQVRDRGARAKNIQYF.

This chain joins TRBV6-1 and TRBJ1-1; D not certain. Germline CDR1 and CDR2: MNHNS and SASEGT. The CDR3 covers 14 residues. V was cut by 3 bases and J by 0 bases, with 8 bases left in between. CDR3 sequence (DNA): TGTGCCAGCAGTGATATCAAGATGAACACTGAAGCTTTCTTT. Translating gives CASSDIKMNTEAFF.

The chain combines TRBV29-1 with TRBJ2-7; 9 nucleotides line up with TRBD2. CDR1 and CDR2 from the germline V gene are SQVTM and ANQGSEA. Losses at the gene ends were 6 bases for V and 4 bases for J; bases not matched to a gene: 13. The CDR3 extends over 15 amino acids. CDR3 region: CSVGGVASGAYEQYF. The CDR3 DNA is TGCAGCGTGGGCGGAGTGGCTAGCGGGGCGTACGAGCAGTACTTC.

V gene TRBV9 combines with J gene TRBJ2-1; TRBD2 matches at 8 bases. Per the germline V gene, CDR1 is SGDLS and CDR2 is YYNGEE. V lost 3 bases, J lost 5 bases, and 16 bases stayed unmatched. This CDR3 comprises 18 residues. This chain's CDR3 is CASSALSGGREPHNEQFF. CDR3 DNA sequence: TGTGCCAGCAGCGCGCTGTCGGGGGGGCGGGAGCCCCACAATGAGCAGTTCTTC.

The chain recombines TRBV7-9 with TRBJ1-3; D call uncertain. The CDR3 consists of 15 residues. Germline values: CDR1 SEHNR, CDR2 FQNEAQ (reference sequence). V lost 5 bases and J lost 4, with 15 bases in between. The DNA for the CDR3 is TGTGCCAGCAGCCCTTCAAAAGGGTCGGGAAACACCATATATTTT. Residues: CASSPSKGSGNTIYF.

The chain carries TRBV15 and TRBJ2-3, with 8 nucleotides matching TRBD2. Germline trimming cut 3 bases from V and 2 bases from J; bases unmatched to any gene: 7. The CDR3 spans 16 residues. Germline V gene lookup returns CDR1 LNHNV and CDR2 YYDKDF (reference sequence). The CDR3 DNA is TGTGCCACCAGCAGTATAGCGGGGACCTTCACAGATACGCAGTATTTT. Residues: CATSSIAGTFTDTQYF.

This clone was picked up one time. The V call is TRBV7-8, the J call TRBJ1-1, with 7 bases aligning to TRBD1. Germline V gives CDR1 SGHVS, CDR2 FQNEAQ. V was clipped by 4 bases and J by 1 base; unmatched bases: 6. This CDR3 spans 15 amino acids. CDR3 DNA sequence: TGTGCCAGCAGCTCGCAGGGGGTGGGGAACACTGAAGCTTTCTTT. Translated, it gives CASSSQGVGNTEAFF. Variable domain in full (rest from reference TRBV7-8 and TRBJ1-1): GAGVSQSPRYKVAKRGQDVALRCDPISGHVSLFWYQQALGQGPEFLTYFQNEAQLDKSGLPSDRFFAERPEGSVSTLKIQRTQQEDSAVYLCASSSQGVGNTEAFFGQGTRLTVV.

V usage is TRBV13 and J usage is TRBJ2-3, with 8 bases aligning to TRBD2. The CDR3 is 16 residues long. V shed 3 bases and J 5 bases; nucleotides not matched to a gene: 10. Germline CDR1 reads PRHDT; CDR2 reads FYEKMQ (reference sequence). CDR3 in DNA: TGTGCCAGCAGCTTTCCCCGGAGCGGGAGTATAGATACGCAGTATTTT. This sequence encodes CASSFPRSGSIDTQYF.

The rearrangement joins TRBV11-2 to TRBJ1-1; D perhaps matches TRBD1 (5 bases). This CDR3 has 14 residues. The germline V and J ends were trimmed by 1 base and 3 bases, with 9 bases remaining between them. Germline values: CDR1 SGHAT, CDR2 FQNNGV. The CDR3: CASSLAGADTEAFF. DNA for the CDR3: TGTGCCAGCAGCTTAGCTGGGGCGGACACTGAAGCTTTCTTT.

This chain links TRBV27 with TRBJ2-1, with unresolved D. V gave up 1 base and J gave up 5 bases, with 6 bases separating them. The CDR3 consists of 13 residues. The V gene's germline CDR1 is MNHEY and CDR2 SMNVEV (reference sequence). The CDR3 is CASSLWTDNEQFF. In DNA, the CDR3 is TGTGCCAGCAGTTTATGGACGGACAATGAGCAGTTCTTC.

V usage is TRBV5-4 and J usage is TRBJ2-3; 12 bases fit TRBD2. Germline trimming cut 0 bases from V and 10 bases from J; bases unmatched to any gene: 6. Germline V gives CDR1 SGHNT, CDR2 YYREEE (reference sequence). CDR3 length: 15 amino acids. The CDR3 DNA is TGTGCCAGCAGCTTGGGGCTAGCGGGAGGGTTGGCGCAGTATTTT. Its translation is CASSLGLAGGLAQYF.

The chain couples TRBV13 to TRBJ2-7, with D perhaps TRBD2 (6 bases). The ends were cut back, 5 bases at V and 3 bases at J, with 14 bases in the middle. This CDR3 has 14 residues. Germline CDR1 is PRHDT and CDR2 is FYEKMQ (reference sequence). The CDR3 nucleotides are TGTGCCAGCAGCCCGGGACGGGGACTCTACGAGCAGTACTTC. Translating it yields CASSPGRGLYEQYF.

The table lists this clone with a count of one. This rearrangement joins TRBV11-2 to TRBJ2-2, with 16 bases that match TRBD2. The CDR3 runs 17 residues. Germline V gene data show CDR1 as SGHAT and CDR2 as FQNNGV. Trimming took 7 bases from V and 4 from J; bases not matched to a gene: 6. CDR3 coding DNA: TGTGCCAGCACGGGACTAGCGGGAGGGCGGGGCACCGGGGAGCTGTTTTTT. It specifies CASTGLAGGRGTGELFF.

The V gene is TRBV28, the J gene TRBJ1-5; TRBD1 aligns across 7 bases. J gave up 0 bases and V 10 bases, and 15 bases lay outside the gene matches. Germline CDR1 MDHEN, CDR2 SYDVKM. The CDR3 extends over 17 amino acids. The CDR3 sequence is CATRTNRDRPSNQPQHF. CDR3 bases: TGTGCCACCAGAACCAACCGGGACAGACCTAGCAATCAGCCCCAGCATTTT.

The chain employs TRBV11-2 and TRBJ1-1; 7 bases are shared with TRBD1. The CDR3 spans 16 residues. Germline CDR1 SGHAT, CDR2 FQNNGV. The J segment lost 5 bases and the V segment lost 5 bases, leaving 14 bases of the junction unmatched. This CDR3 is CASSHDRAEARTEAFF. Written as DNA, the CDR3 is TGTGCCAGCAGCCACGACAGGGCCGAGGCTCGGACTGAAGCTTTCTTT.

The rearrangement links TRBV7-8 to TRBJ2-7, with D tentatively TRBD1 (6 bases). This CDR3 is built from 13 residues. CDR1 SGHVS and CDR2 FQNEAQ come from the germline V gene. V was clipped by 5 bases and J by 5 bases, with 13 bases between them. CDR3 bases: TGTGCCAGCAGCCCACAGGGATTCCACGAGCAGTACTTC. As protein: CASSPQGFHEQYF.

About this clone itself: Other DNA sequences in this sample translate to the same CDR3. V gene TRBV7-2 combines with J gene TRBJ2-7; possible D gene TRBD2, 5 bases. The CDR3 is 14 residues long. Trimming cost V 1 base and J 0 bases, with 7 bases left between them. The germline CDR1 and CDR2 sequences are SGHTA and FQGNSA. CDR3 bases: TGTGCCAGCAGCTTAGTAGGGAGCTCCTACGAGCAGTACTTC. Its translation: CASSLVGSSYEQYF.

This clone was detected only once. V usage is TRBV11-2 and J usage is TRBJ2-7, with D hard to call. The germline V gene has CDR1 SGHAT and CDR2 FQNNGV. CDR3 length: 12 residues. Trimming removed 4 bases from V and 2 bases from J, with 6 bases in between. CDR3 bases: TGTGCCAGCAGCTACGGGCCCTACGAGCAGTACTTC. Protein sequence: CASSYGPYEQYF.

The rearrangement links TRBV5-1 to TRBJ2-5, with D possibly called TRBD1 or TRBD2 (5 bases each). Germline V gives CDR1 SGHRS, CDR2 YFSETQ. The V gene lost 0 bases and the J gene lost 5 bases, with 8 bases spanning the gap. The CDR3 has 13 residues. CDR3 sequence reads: CASSLGGLETQYF. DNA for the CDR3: TGCGCCAGCAGCTTGGGGGGGTTGGAGACCCAGTACTTC.

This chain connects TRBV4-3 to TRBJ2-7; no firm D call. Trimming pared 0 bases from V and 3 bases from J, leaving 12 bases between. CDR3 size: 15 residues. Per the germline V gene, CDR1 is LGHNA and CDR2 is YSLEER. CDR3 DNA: TGCGCCAGCAGCCAAGATCACGCTAGACGCTACGAGCAGTACTTC. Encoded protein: CASSQDHARRYEQYF.

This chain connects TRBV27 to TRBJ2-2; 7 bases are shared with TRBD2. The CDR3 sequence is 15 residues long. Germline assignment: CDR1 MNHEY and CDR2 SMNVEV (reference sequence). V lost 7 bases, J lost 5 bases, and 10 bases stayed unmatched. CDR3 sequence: CASNPAGVQTGELFF. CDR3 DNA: TGTGCCAGCAATCCGGCGGGAGTTCAAACCGGGGAGCTGTTTTTT.